This T cell receptor (beta chain) was profiled in a study of CD8 T cells in ankylosing spondylitis. This clonotype was seen at least ten times. TCRdb redid the calling of the 5' RACE reads with MiXCR, one entry per CDR3 protein. The sample has some 200,000 distinct CDR3 sequences, roughly 25% seen once. V gave up 0 bases and J gave up 2 bases, with 6 bases separating them. This CDR3 has 14 amino acids. The clonotype was recovered from a male donor with ankylosing spondylitis or in good health (not recorded which). The sequenced material came from blood, either unsorted or a sorted T cell fraction (not recorded which). The rearrangement joins TRBV12-3 or TRBV12-4 to TRBJ2-3; D remains ambiguous. In DNA form, the CDR3 reads TGTGCCAGCAGTTTAGCGGGAACCACAGATACGCAGTATTTT. This translates into CASSLAGTTDTQYF.